This TCR beta chain was identified in a study of cytomegalovirus exposure and HLA in healthy donors (dated by TCRdb to about 2017). As for the study more broadly: According to an earlier analysis of a few hundred of the donors, 150 million to 200 million T cells yielded over 90 million unique TCR beta sequences and 276 Gb of sequence data. An early release covering roughly 640 HLA-typed donors comprised approximately 290 gigabases of sequencing data and around 86 million unique TCR sequences. Of the approximately 400 genotyped donors, 81% fell in the genetic ancestry cluster associated with self-reported Caucasian donors. The study aimed to test whether cataloging public T cell receptors could reveal signatures of past pathogen exposure. The study profiled the T cell repertoires of under 850 subjects by immunosequencing and related them to cytomegalovirus serostatus. In addition to the first cohort of around 670 subjects, a separate validation cohort of 130 or so different subjects was used. To predict cytomegalovirus infection status, the study brought together high-throughput TCR immunosequencing, statistical association of individual TCRs with disease status, and machine learning. A later analysis re-examined previously published TCR beta repertoires from more than 550 donors and added high-resolution HLA genotyping to investigate patterns of TCR occurrence. Rather than using new phenotypic data, the later analysis identified candidate immune exposures from TCR beta sequences and from how often those sequences occurred across donors. To decide whether each TCR beta V gene segment behaved as functional or pseudogenic, an earlier analysis of approximately 600 of the donors relied on high-throughput TCR beta sequencing. Alongside the repertoire data, information on donor age, sex, ethnicity and CMV serostatus was compiled. Genome-wide SNP genotypes for about 55% of the roughly 670 donors were used in a later genetic analysis, which treated that subset as a discovery cohort. All discovery cohort repertoires had been generated using a single sequencing platform. Both class I and class II loci were covered by HLA typing, at four-digit resolution. Typing coverage varied by locus: roughly 629-640 donors for A, B, C, DRB1 and DQB1; 522 for DQA1; over 600 for DPA1; 450 to 480 for DPB1. Several DR-DQ haplotypes were treated as single units for association and clustering because of strong linkage in the cohort. Across around 400 genotyped donors of the cohort, an average of roughly 200,000 unique TCR beta nucleotide sequences per donor were sequenced, and roughly 17% of those sequences were non-productive.

The investigation overall reported the following: Presence/absence analyses assumed roughly uniform sequencing depth across donors, an assumption that may not hold. According to a later analysis, most CMV-associated TCR beta chains appeared to be HLA-restricted, and the HLA associations seemed to be driven largely by CMV exposure. Because counts were too low, about 15 rarely observed V segments, including chromosome 9 orphons, were left out of the earlier analysis of a few hundred of the donors. In a later analysis, 16,951 TCR beta sequences were associated with specific HLA alleles at a false discovery rate of 0.05. In vitro tests confirmed that a few of the cytomegalovirus-associated TCR beta chains recognize cytomegalovirus antigens. In this cohort, only TCR beta chains were sequenced, and detectable features were limited by the absence of alpha or paired-chain data. The study listed 164 TCR beta chains as associated with cytomegalovirus. The classifier was reported to diagnose cytomegalovirus status with high specificity and sensitivity in both the original cohort and the validation cohort. It was suggested by the authors that the approach could potentially be generalized to other disease states and immunological phenotypes. A later genetic analysis associated a missense DCLRE1C variant with V-gene and J-gene trimming of TCR beta chains, and an independent cohort replicated the association. In a later analysis, the rate of TCR association differed among HLA loci, with DRB1 alleles having the most associated TCRs and HLA-C alleles having the fewest. Across donors, most TCR sequences were observed very rarely, whereas some public TCRs were present in many individuals. For the cohort, immune exposure information was limited to CMV serostatus. Linkage disequilibrium might explain the correlated functional status among segregating V segments, but an unknown experimental factor could not be ruled out. A cluster of highly shared sequence variants was judged likely to represent a technical artifact of the sequencing pipeline. In an earlier analysis of 587 of the donors, most TCR beta V segments appeared in productive rearrangements about 87% or about 30% of the time, broadly matching IMGT annotations. Because HLA typing was unavailable for some donors at each locus, only the typed subset was used in association tests. Strong co-occurrence of HLA alleles, especially DR and DQ, made assigning TCR associations to individual alleles difficult. A further reported finding was that TCR beta sequences accurately predicted the HLA-A and HLA-B alleles for most subjects in the first cohort. Because the 87-base-pair reads could not distinguish some IMGT-functional V segments, including TRBV6-2 and TRBV6-3, those segments were excluded. A later genetic analysis reported fewer N-insertions in productive TCRs among donors in an Asian-associated ancestry cluster than the roughly 650-donor mean. In a later analysis, HLA-associated TCR beta chains showed more clonal expansion and lower generation probabilities than non-associated chains that were equally common. In a later analysis, several top co-occurrence clusters were reported to appear linked to parvovirus B19, influenza, CMV and Epstein-Barr virus.

On this clone itself: There is no known antigen for this receptor. Per-nucleotide qualities are absent, and no much larger clonotype sits a single base away.

The library was generated by the immunoSEQ multiplex PCR assay. A mixture of 60 forward primers for TCR Vbeta segments and 13 reverse primers for TCR Jbeta segments was used in the multiplex PCR. A multiplex PCR assay on genomic DNA amplified the CDR3 region of rearranged TCR beta genes. Amplified TCR beta libraries were sequenced as 87-base-pair reads on the Illumina HiSeq System. On the authors' methods: Across the 640 or so repertoires, a later analysis counted 75 million to 90 million unique TCR beta chains, about 10 million of which were shared by at least two donors. Raw reads were error-corrected and collapsed into unique sequences by a nearest-neighbor algorithm in which closely related sequences were merged to remove PCR and sequencing errors. Alignment of CDR3 sequences to IMGT reference sequences was used to assign V, D and J gene segments. For a sequence to be retained, a match of at least six nucleotides was required to both a V gene segment and a J gene segment. A rearrangement was called productive if the CDR3 had no stop codons and remained in frame with V and J, and every other rearrangement was called non-productive. Following IMGT convention, CDR3 was defined as the stretch from the second conserved V-encoded cysteine up to the conserved J-encoded phenylalanine. In an earlier analysis of 587 of the donors, sequences lacking an unambiguous match to a single V gene segment were excluded. An earlier analysis of around 600 of the donors classified V segments as functional when productive rearrangements were above 56.7% and as segregating when the standard deviation between donors was above 5%. A statistical classification framework was built for diagnosing cytomegalovirus status from the catalog of TCR beta chain sequences. In a later analysis, TCR nucleotide sequences were compared against IMGT/GENE-DB human TR gene sequences so that V and J genes could be assigned. In a later analysis, CDR3 sequences and most-parsimonious VDJ recombination scenarios were assigned using the TCRdist pipeline. In a later analysis, every TCR beta chain was defined by the combination of its CDR3 amino acid sequence and its V-gene family, and reads without a unique V-gene family were dropped. A later analysis removed 500 to 650 highly shared, low-generation-probability nucleotide sequences to deal with suspected cross-contamination and a sequencing artifact. In a later analysis, a clonal expansion index was calculated for each public chain from normalized within-repertoire ranks of inferred template counts. In a later analysis, generation probabilities were computed with a VDJ recombination model fitted to out-of-frame rearrangements, and the resulting probabilities were checked against IGoR. A later analysis scored TCR-TCR, TCR-HLA and TCR-CMV co-occurrence with hypergeometric tests, applying a repertoire-size bias correction to TCR pairs. False discovery rates were estimated in a later analysis by permuting HLA or CMV assignments 20 times. In a later analysis, co-occurring TCRs were grouped using DBSCAN, and TCRdist sequence similarity was added for clustering within HLA-allele-positive subsets. Repertoires with fewer than 30,000 or more than 120,000 public chains were left out of co-occurrence clustering, as were four to six repertoires with anomalous nucleotide sharing. The immuneACCESS repertoire file appears here via TCRdb, limited to in-frame rearrangements. These files lack a portion of the clones; in checked studies, under half of the deficit traces to unresolved V genes, and the cause of the others is not known. That table furnishes V, J and clone size, whereas the DNA furnished D and trimming. The sample data list tens of thousands of clones, and around 72% of these were observed just once. The top ten constitute roughly 50% of the sample.

The CDR3 covers 13 residues, taking in both the cysteine and the phenylalanine. This entry keeps only the CDR3 DNA: 39 bases, framed from base 1. Trimming removed 6 bases from V and 2 bases from J, leaving 12 bases between the germline ends. CDR1 and CDR2, looked up from the germline V gene, are SGDLS and YYNGEE. The cohort was made up of under 800 healthy bone marrow donors. At the time of sampling, all cohort members were nominally healthy, though unrecorded immune exposures were likely present. The donor tested CMV seropositive, placing the donor among the roughly 300 seropositive members of the cohort. A peripheral blood sample was collected from each donor, and TCR beta sequencing was performed on peripheral blood mononuclear cells. Genomic DNA was extracted from the blood cell samples with the Qiagen DNeasy Blood Extraction Kit.

This TCR was sampled from a man aged 45-65 years in good health and CMV-seropositive. Sequenced material: PBMCs. The chain is encoded by TRBV9 joined to TRBJ2-7; there is no confident call for the D gene. The DNA sequence is as follows: TGTGCCAGCAACTCCGGAGCAACCTACGAGCAGTACTTC. It is translated as CASNSGATYEQYF.